This T cell receptor (beta chain) was identified during a study of glioma-infiltrating T cells after dendritic cell vaccination (dated by TCRdb to about 2016). A note on the overall study: A cohort of 15 glioblastoma patients from Phase I and II dendritic cell vaccination trials was included, of whom 9 were newly diagnosed and 6 had recurrent disease. TCR sequencing metrics, including TIL content and tumor-blood repertoire overlap, were correlated with survival after dendritic cell vaccination. In glioblastoma patients vaccinated with dendritic cells, deep sequencing of TCR beta CDR3 regions served to measure tumor-infiltrating lymphocyte content and to compare repertoires between tumor and blood. The vaccine consisted of monocyte-derived dendritic cells cultured less than 9 days with IL-4 and GM-CSF, then pulsed overnight with autologous tumor lysate. Three intradermal dendritic cell vaccine injections were administered to patients at biweekly intervals in the arm below the axilla. Patients received autologous tumor lysate-pulsed dendritic cell vaccination between about 2002 and 2012. The research as a whole found: No direct relationship between TCR clonality and survival was found, suggesting that a diverse polyclonal response may matter. Longer time to progression and overall survival after dendritic cell vaccination were predicted by higher estimated pretreatment TIL content. The response model built on TCR overlap across three groups was characterized as speculative, with prospective validation still needed. The cohort was small and heterogeneous, with few patients having full blood and tumor sets and even fewer initial-recurrent tumor pairs.

Trimming takes 5 bases from V and 8 bases from J, and the germline ends sit 9 bases apart. From its cysteine to its phenylalanine, the CDR3 spans 11 amino acids. The read is trimmed to its CDR3 DNA, 33 bases read in frame from base 1. CDR1 and CDR2 are drawn from the germline V gene: SNHLY, FYNNEI. Read against the paper, the sample's time point label means: after dendritic cell vaccination, including at tumor progression/relapse. Patients were selected for having adequate residual fresh-frozen tumor tissue and more than two years of available survival data. Although molecular status otherwise differed among the glioblastoma patients, no patient had an isocitrate dehydrogenase mutation. PBMC were collected before vaccination, two weeks after the third vaccination, and at tumor progression when it occurred. Genomic DNA was extracted with the Qiagen DNeasy Blood extraction Kit. Of note for this clone: Its antigen specificity is not known. There are no base qualities to consult, and no much larger clone falls within one base.

Using the immunoSEQ assay, TCRB CDR3 regions were amplified from 2 to 2.5 micrograms of genomic DNA, or from all available DNA when less than that was on hand. Multiplex PCR used 60 forward primers for TCR V beta segments and 13 reverse primers for J beta segments. To estimate the number of reads per starting template, synthetic control templates were added to each sample at limiting dilution. Sequencing produced 87 bp reads on the Illumina HiSeq System. From the authors' description of their analysis: PCR and sequencing errors were removed by merging closely related sequences with a nearest neighbor algorithm. TCR overlap was defined as the percentage of unique tumor TCR beta sequences that were also found in the peripheral blood of the same patient. In its TCRdb copy, this immuneACCESS table keeps in-frame sequences only and misses some clones. Where compared with another copy, unresolved V genes explain less than half of these, and the others have no known cause. From that table come the V and J calls and clone size; the DNA was used to work out D and trimming. This sample lists 85,000 to 100,000 clones; around 80% were detected once. The top ten hold about 5% of the sample.

The TCR originated in a human donor with glioblastoma. Material: blood, obtained after dendritic cell vaccination. The chain is assembled from TRBV2 and TRBJ1-1; the D gene is perhaps TRBD1, on 5 matching bases. The sequenced DNA is TGTGCCAGCAGTCGGACAAAGGAAGCTTTCTTT. It translates to CASSRTKEAFF.